This TCR beta chain stems from a study of shared clonotypes between healthy human individuals. V lost 0 bases to trimming and J lost 1 base, with 15 bases between them. The CDR3 loop spans 17 amino acids. Germline V gives CDR1 SGHDN, CDR2 FVKESK. For this clone: Antigen unknown.

The study's findings and limits: Large sequencing depth failed to make sorted-subset sequencing complete, rarefaction showed. Compared with memory subsets, naive subsets generally had larger estimated richness.

Sequencing used immunoSEQ multiplex PCR; TCRdb keeps in-frame clones, though not all of them. Altogether 2,500,000 or so clones are present, 85% to 95% being singletons, with the ten largest covering around 0.35%. The chain is built from TRBV14 and TRBJ1-1; tentatively, D is TRBD1 (6 bases). The TCR comes from a man between 18 and 35 years old in good health. Some clones in this sample may be carry-over from other donors' samples. The source material was naive CD4+ T cells from PBMCs. The subset here: CD45RA+ positively selected. This CDR3 is CASSQDGSGGPNTEAFF. The CDR3 DNA is TGTGCCAGCAGCCAAGATGGGTCCGGGGGGCCGAACACTGAAGCTTTCTTT.